Listed here are 29 T cell receptor beta chains from one sample, sequenced in a study of blood T cell repertoires in COVID-19. Only in-frame clones appear in the TCRdb table, and some are missing; sequencing was by immunoSEQ multiplex PCR. The sample lists around 75,000 clones; 85% to 90% were seen once. The material sequenced was peripheral blood. The receptors were gathered from a man aged 45-60 years with acute or convalescent COVID-19.

This chain uses TRBV3-1 (or the pseudogene TRBV3-2) with TRBJ2-2; TRBD1 matches at 7 bases. There are 15 residues in the CDR3. The ends lost 3 bases at V and 4 bases at J; junction bases unmatched: 5. CDR1 and CDR2 from the germline V gene are LGHDT and YNNKEL (reference sequence). CDR3 bases: TGTGCCAGCAGCCAGAGTGACAGGGTCACCGGGGAGCTGTTTTTT. Translating it yields CASSQSDRVTGELFF.

This sequence joins TRBV10-2 and TRBJ1-3, with D possibly TRBD1 on 5 matching bases. Trimming left V 6 bases short and J 0 bases short, with 9 bases between. The CDR3 extends over 14 amino acids. Germline V lookup: CDR1 WSHSY, CDR2 SAAADI. The DNA of the CDR3 is TGCGCCAGCAGCAAAGGGGACTCTGGAAACACCATATATTTT. Translation gives CASSKGDSGNTIYF.

V usage is TRBV19 and J usage is TRBJ1-2; 7 bases align to TRBD1. With 8 bases clipped from V and 3 bases from J, the junction kept 15 bases outside the gene matches. The CDR3 length is 16 residues. Germline loops: CDR1 LNHDA, CDR2 SQIVND (reference sequence). CDR3 DNA sequence: TGTGCCAGTTGGGACCTGGGCCGGCAGGGGGACTATGGCTACACCTTC. It translates to CASWDLGRQGDYGYTF.

Here the CDR3 reads CASSSGQVPYQPQHF. In DNA, the CDR3 is TGTGCCAGCAGCTCCGGACAGGTTCCTTATCAGCCCCAGCATTTT. This chain links TRBV7-9 with TRBJ1-5; 7 bases line up with TRBD1. The CDR3 consists of 15 residues. V was clipped by 4 bases and J by 5 bases; unmatched bases: 8. Germline loops: CDR1 SEHNR, CDR2 FQNEAQ (reference sequence).

This chain joins TRBV27 and TRBJ1-2; TRBD1 agrees at 10 bases. There are 13 residues in the CDR3. The ends lost 5 bases at V and 7 bases at J; junction bases unmatched: 4. Germline V gene data show CDR1 as MNHEY and CDR2 as SMNVEV (reference sequence). CDR3 sequence (DNA): TGTGCCAGCAGTCAGGGACAGGGGACTGGCTACACCTTC. Its protein product is CASSQGQGTGYTF.

V usage is TRBV6-4 and J usage is TRBJ2-1; 14 nucleotides agree with TRBD2. Unmatched junction bases numbered 12, after V lost 5 bases and J lost 9 bases. Germline V gene lookup returns CDR1 MRHNA and CDR2 SNTAGT. This CDR3 contains 17 residues. In DNA, the CDR3 is TGTGCCAGCAGTATACATACCGGGACTAGCGGGAGCACTGAGCAGTTCTTC. Protein sequence: CASSIHTGTSGSTEQFF.

The genes are TRBV6-5 and TRBJ1-2, with D maybe TRBD1 (6 bases). The CDR3 has 14 amino acids. The germline gives CDR1 MNHEY, CDR2 SVGAGI. Trimming removed 6 bases at V and 4 bases at J, with 15 bases between. The CDR3 DNA follows: TGTGCCAGCAGCCGCGCGGGGGGCGGCTATGGCTACACCTTC. Translation gives CASSRAGGGYGYTF.

This clone occurred once. In DNA, the CDR3 is TGTGCCAGCAGCCATCAGAGAGCGGGTTACAATGAGCAGTTCTTC. This codes for CASSHQRAGYNEQFF. The chain has TRBV7-9 and TRBJ2-1, with D perhaps matching TRBD2 (6 bases). Trimming left V 5 bases short and J 4 bases short, with 15 bases between. The germline V gene encodes CDR1 SEHNR and CDR2 FQNEAQ (reference sequence). The CDR3 has 15 residues. Full variable domain (rest looked up from reference TRBV7-9 and TRBJ2-1): DTGVSQNPRHKITKRGQNVTFRCDPISEHNRLYWYRQTLGQGPEFLTYFQNEAQLEKSRLLSDRFSAERPKGSFSTLEIQRTEQGDSAMYLCASSHQRAGYNEQFFGPGTRLTVL.

This chain uses TRBV2 with TRBJ2-1; no definite D call. Deletions cut 2 bases from V and 15 bases from J, with 14 bases between. This CDR3 has 12 residues. CDR1 is SNHLY and CDR2 is FYNNEI in the germline V gene. The CDR3: CASSEFRGVLFF. The CDR3 DNA follows: TGTGCCAGCAGTGAATTCCGTGGAGTGCTGTTCTTC.

The CDR3: CASSLGYEGPGNTIYF. As DNA, the CDR3 is TGCGCCAGCAGCTTGGGGTACGAGGGCCCTGGAAACACCATATATTTT. This chain joins TRBV5-1 and TRBJ1-3, with D unresolved. Between the trimmed V and J ends, which lost 0 bases and 2 bases, there was a span of 12 bases. CDR1 SGHRS and CDR2 YFSETQ come from the germline V gene. The CDR3 contains 16 residues. Complete variable domain (other parts from reference TRBV5-1 and TRBJ1-3): KAGVTQTPRYLIKTRGQQVTLSCSPISGHRSVSWYQQTPGQGLQFLFEYFSETQRNKGNFPGRFSGRQFSNSRSEMNVSTLELGDSALYLCASSLGYEGPGNTIYFGEGSWLTVV.

This rearrangement joins TRBV3-1 (or the pseudogene TRBV3-2) to TRBJ2-7, with D tentatively TRBD2 (6 bases). Germline CDR1 reads LGHDT; CDR2 reads YNNKEL (reference sequence). There are 13 residues in the CDR3. V was cut by 5 bases and J by 4 bases, with 12 bases left in between. The CDR3 DNA follows: TGTGCCAGCAGCGGCGGGACTTCATACGAGCAGTACTTC. Translation gives CASSGGTSYEQYF.

The chain recombines TRBV7-9 with TRBJ2-7; 7 positions match TRBD1. The V and J ends lost 5 bases and 1 base, in that order; junction bases with no gene match: 11. The CDR3 totals 16 residues. Germline V gene data show CDR1 as SEHNR and CDR2 as FQNEAQ (reference sequence). Here the CDR3 reads CASSRIRTGDSYEQYF. The DNA of the CDR3 is TGTGCCAGCAGCCGTATTAGGACAGGAGATTCCTACGAGCAGTACTTC.

This sequence joins TRBV19 and TRBJ1-2; the match to TRBD1 covers 8 bases. After removal of 7 bases from V and 0 bases from J, the junction contained 7 bases not matched to a gene. Looked up from germline, CDR1 is LNHDA and CDR2 is SQIVND (reference sequence). This CDR3 has 15 amino acids. The CDR3 reads CASMARDRPNYGYTF. Written as DNA, the CDR3 is TGTGCCAGTATGGCCCGGGACAGGCCTAACTATGGCTACACCTTC. The full variable domain, its missing parts supplied by reference TRBV19 and TRBJ1-2, is DGGITQSPKYLFRKEGQNVTLSCEQNLNHDAMYWYRQDPGQGLRLIYYSQIVNDFQKGDIAEGYSVSREKKESFPLTVTSAQKNPTAFYLCASMARDRPNYGYTFGSGTRLTVV.

The V and J genes are TRBV27 and TRBJ2-1, with 13 bases matching TRBD2. The V gene's germline CDR1 is MNHEY and CDR2 SMNVEV (reference sequence). The CDR3 spans 17 residues. J was trimmed by 8 bases and V by 0 bases; bases with no gene match: 7. The CDR3 spells CASSLSWGLAGSDEQFF. The CDR3 DNA follows: TGTGCCAGCAGTTTATCGTGGGGACTAGCGGGATCGGATGAGCAGTTCTTC.

This CDR3 reads CASSQSLTGGTDTQYF. CDR3 DNA sequence: TGCGCCAGCAGCCAATCGCTAACGGGAGGCACAGATACGCAGTATTTT. The V call is TRBV4-3, the J call TRBJ2-3, with D tentatively TRBD2 (6 bases). The CDR3 spans 16 residues. V was trimmed by 2 bases and J by 1 base, leaving 13 bases between them. CDR1 is LGHNA, CDR2 YSLEER, per germline.

The genes are TRBV29-1 and TRBJ1-2; 9 nucleotides match TRBD1. The CDR3 has 12 amino acids. CDR1 and CDR2 from the germline V gene are SQVTM and ANQGSEA. V was clipped by 5 bases and J by 7 bases; unmatched bases: 5. The CDR3 DNA follows: TGCAGCGTTAAAGGGACAGGGCTTGGCTACACCTTC. It translates to CSVKGTGLGYTF.

The chain has TRBV2 and TRBJ2-1; TRBD2 aligns across 7 bases. J was trimmed by 12 bases and V by 7 bases; bases with no gene match: 15. CDR3 size: 14 residues. CDR1 is SNHLY and CDR2 is FYNNEI in the germline V gene. The DNA of the CDR3 is TGTGCCAGCAAAGTGCGCGGGGACTACTCCGGGCAGTTCTTC. Protein product: CASKVRGDYSGQFF.

Here the CDR3 DNA reads TGTGCCAGCAGCTTAATTAAGAGCGGGAACTACAATGAGCAGTTCTTC. This sequence encodes CASSLIKSGNYNEQFF. The chain carries TRBV7-9 and TRBJ2-1; 7 bases agree with TRBD2. Germline lookup yields CDR1 SEHNR and CDR2 FQNEAQ (reference sequence). CDR3 size: 16 residues. V was clipped by 2 bases and J by 3 bases; unmatched bases: 7. Using reference TRBV7-9 and TRBJ2-1 for the parts outside the CDR3, the full variable domain is DTGVSQNPRHKITKRGQNVTFRCDPISEHNRLYWYRQTLGQGPEFLTYFQNEAQLEKSRLLSDRFSAERPKGSFSTLEIQRTEQGDSAMYLCASSLIKSGNYNEQFFGPGTRLTVL.

The rearrangement joins TRBV24-1 to TRBJ1-1; no firm D call. The CDR3 is 14 residues long. The V gene's germline CDR1 is KGHDR and CDR2 SFDVKD. V lost 3 bases to trimming and J lost 1 base, with 8 bases between them. CDR3 sequence: CATSDGQPNTEAFF. The DNA of the CDR3 is TGTGCCACCAGTGATGGGCAGCCGAACACTGAAGCTTTCTTT.

The rearrangement joins TRBV11-2 to TRBJ1-2; D possibly corresponds to TRBD1 (6 bases). CDR1 and CDR2 (germline): SGHAT, FQNNGV. The CDR3 runs 16 residues. Trimming removed 6 bases at V and 5 bases at J, with 22 bases between. The CDR3 reads CASRRTQTGPPYGYTF. In DNA form, the CDR3 reads TGTGCCAGCAGACGAACGCAGACAGGACCGCCTTATGGCTACACCTTC.

V and J are TRBV7-9 and TRBJ2-3, with 7 nucleotides matching TRBD2. The ends lost 5 bases at V and 9 bases at J; junction bases unmatched: 8. This CDR3 has 13 residues. Germline V CDR1 and CDR2: SEHNR, FQNEAQ (reference sequence). The CDR3 sequence: CASSGRGGVTQYF. The CDR3 DNA reads TGTGCCAGCAGCGGCCGGGGAGGGGTCACGCAGTATTTT.

The chain is built from TRBV3-1 (or the pseudogene TRBV3-2) and TRBJ1-1, with 8 bases lining up with TRBD1. The V segment lost 4 bases and the J segment 11 bases; nucleotides outside the gene matches: 12. This CDR3 has 14 amino acids. CDR1 is LGHDT and CDR2 is YNNKEL in the germline V gene (reference sequence). The CDR3 spells CASSPTNRGLSAFF. The CDR3 bases are TGTGCCAGCAGCCCTACGAACAGGGGGTTATCGGCTTTCTTT.

The chain combines TRBV11-2 with TRBJ1-1, with unresolved D. The CDR3 sequence is 13 residues long. CDR1 SGHAT and CDR2 FQNNGV come from the germline V gene. Trimming pared 1 base from V and 0 bases from J, leaving 3 bases between. The CDR3 DNA reads TGTGCCAGCAGCTTAGTCATGAACACTGAAGCTTTCTTT. Protein product: CASSLVMNTEAFF.

This clone occurred a few times. The rearrangement joins TRBV28 to TRBJ1-3; tentative D call: TRBD1 (6 bases). Germline loops: CDR1 MDHEN, CDR2 SYDVKM. CDR3 length: 13 amino acids. Trimming left V 3 bases short and J 4 bases short, with 7 bases between. The CDR3 DNA follows: TGTGCCAGCAGTTTGGGGGCAGGAAACACCATATATTTT. Translating it yields CASSLGAGNTIYF.

The V and J genes are TRBV7-2 and TRBJ2-7; 8 bases agree with TRBD2. CDR1 is SGHTA, CDR2 FQGNSA, per germline. The CDR3 extends over 14 amino acids. Germline trimming cut 6 bases from V and 0 bases from J; bases unmatched to any gene: 4. The CDR3 here is CASSRSGSSYEQYF. The CDR3, as DNA: TGTGCCAGCAGTCGGAGCGGGAGCTCCTACGAGCAGTACTTC.

The chain couples TRBV19 to TRBJ1-2; D is unclear. V was clipped by 5 bases and J by 5 bases, with 9 bases between them. The CDR3 contains 12 residues. Germline CDR1 LNHDA, CDR2 SQIVND (reference sequence). CDR3 DNA: TGTGCCAGTAGTGTCAGGAATTATGGCTACACCTTC. It yields the protein CASSVRNYGYTF.

The V call is TRBV18, the J call TRBJ1-1, with TRBD1 as a possible D gene (6 bases). Germline V gives CDR1 KGHSH, CDR2 LQKENI. This CDR3 spans 17 amino acids. The V end lost 8 bases, the J end lost 5 bases, and 27 bases lay between the germline ends. The CDR3 DNA is TGTGCCAGCACCACTATTGGACAGCAACGGGGAGGGACTGAAGCTTTCTTT. Residues: CASTTIGQQRGGTEAFF.

A word on this clone: Other DNA sequences within the sample encode an identical CDR3. The V call is TRBV6-5, the J call TRBJ1-6; the D is unclear. Germline V gene sequence: CDR1 MNHEY, CDR2 SVGAGI. This CDR3 is 13 amino acids long. The ends were cut back, 2 bases at V and 12 bases at J, with 11 bases in the middle. CDR3 coding DNA: TGTGCCAGCAGTTACCGAGGGCCCGGACCCCTCCACTTT. It translates to CASSYRGPGPLHF.

The chain's CDR3 is CASSLGGDRAGGYTF. CDR3 in DNA: TGTGCCAGCAGCTTAGGTGGGGACAGGGCAGGCGGCTACACCTTC. The V call is TRBV7-2, the J call TRBJ1-2; TRBD1 agrees at 9 bases. The CDR3 is made up of 15 amino acids. V lost 1 base, J lost 8 bases, and 8 bases stayed unmatched. Germline assignment: CDR1 SGHTA and CDR2 FQGNSA.